The T cell receptor beta chain under discussion was sequenced for a study of cytomegalovirus exposure and HLA in healthy donors. Only in-frame clones appear in the TCRdb table, and some are missing; sequencing was by immunoSEQ multiplex PCR. The sample lists approximately 80,000 clones, 93% occurring once. Study-wide findings and caveats: A few of the chains that were CMV-associated were confirmed in vitro to be specific for CMV antigens.

Germline V gene sequence: CDR1 MNHEY, CDR2 SVGAGI. CDR3 length equals 13 residues. Trimming took 6 bases from V and 3 from J; bases not matched to a gene: 5. As to this clone: Its matching antigen is unknown.

Sequencing input: PBMCs. The clonotype originates from a woman younger than 45 in good health and CMV-seronegative. The chain couples TRBV6-5 to TRBJ2-7, with 7 nucleotides matching TRBD1. The chain's CDR3 is CASRSGTVYEQYF. CDR3 in DNA: TGTGCCAGCAGATCCGGGACAGTCTACGAGCAGTACTTC.